Following are 32 T cell receptor beta chains from one sample sequenced in a study of blood T cell repertoires in COVID-19. Assay used: immunoSEQ multiplex PCR; TCRdb lists only in-frame clones, some missing. The sample yields fewer than 300,000 clones, 88% seen once. Material: PBMCs or T cells enriched from blood (not recorded which). The receptors derive from a woman aged 40 to 55 with acute COVID-19.

V and J are TRBV6-5 and TRBJ2-7, with a tentative D call TRBD2 (7 bases). CDR1 and CDR2 (germline): MNHEY, SVGAGI. Trimming took off 0 bases at V and 0 bases at J, with 12 bases between the two ends. The CDR3 totals 16 residues. The CDR3 region is CASSYSGGGSSYEQYF. CDR3 in DNA: TGTGCCAGCAGTTACTCGGGGGGCGGGAGCTCCTACGAGCAGTACTTC.

This chain uses TRBV27 with TRBJ2-5, with D perhaps TRBD2 (5 bases). The CDR3 totals 15 residues. V lost 5 bases to trimming and J lost 4 bases, with 17 bases between them. CDR1 and CDR2 (germline): MNHEY, SMNVEV (reference sequence). The CDR3 nucleotides read TGTGCCAGCAGTCCTGGGGAGTTGACCATAGAGACCCAGTACTTC. Translated: CASSPGELTIETQYF.

This chain links TRBV7-2 with TRBJ2-5; D gene uncertain. The CDR3 is 15 residues long. The V end was cut by 2 bases, the J end by 2 bases, with 12 bases between. Germline assignment: CDR1 SGHTA and CDR2 FQGNSA. CDR3 amino acids: CASSLSSRWQETQYF. Here the CDR3 DNA reads TGTGCCAGCAGCTTATCTTCCAGATGGCAAGAGACCCAGTACTTC.

The chain recombines TRBV21-1 with TRBJ2-7; the table's TRBD1 call for D was not verified on the DNA. TRBV21-1 is annotated as a pseudogene. CDR3 length equals 15 residues. Here the CDR3 DNA reads TGTGCCAGCAGCAAACTTCCGGCAGGGGTCTACGAGCAGTACGTC. As protein: CASSKLPAGVYEQYV.

This clone was observed once. The V gene is TRBV7-9, the J gene TRBJ1-2; D remains ambiguous. Germline-derived CDR1 and CDR2 are SEHNR and FQNEAQ (reference sequence). V was trimmed by 2 bases and J by 7 bases, leaving 11 bases between them. The CDR3 is 13 amino acids. The CDR3 sequence: CASSLSDRGGYTF. The CDR3 DNA is TGTGCCAGCAGCTTATCTGATCGCGGTGGCTACACCTTC.

The J gene is TRBJ1-2, the V gene TRBV12-3 or TRBV12-4; D remains ambiguous. CDR3 length equals 13 residues. Trimming took 6 bases from V and 8 from J, leaving 16 bases between them. The CDR3: CASSAGSPGGYTF. In DNA form, the CDR3 reads TGTGCCAGCAGCGCGGGATCGCCGGGGGGCTACACCTTC.

The chain links TRBV30 to TRBJ2-7; 13 nucleotides align to TRBD2. The CDR3 runs to 12 residues. Trimming removed 5 bases from V and 7 bases from J; junction bases left unmatched: 2. Germline assignment: CDR1 GTSNPN and CDR2 SVGIG (reference sequence). The CDR3 reads CAWGGLAGEQYF. The CDR3 region has the DNA TGTGCCTGGGGGGGACTAGCGGGAGAGCAGTACTTC.

J is TRBJ2-1 and V is TRBV7-8, with 9 bases matching TRBD2. The V gene's germline CDR1 is SGHVS and CDR2 FQNEAQ. The CDR3 contains 15 residues. V shed 8 bases, J shed 1 base, and the junction held 6 bases outside the gene matches. The CDR3 nucleotides are TGTGCCAGCCTAAATACTAGCGGGTCCTACAATGAGCAGTTCTTC. As protein: CASLNTSGSYNEQFF.

The chain joins TRBV7-5 to TRBJ2-3; the table calls TRBD2, which could not be checked here. TRBV7-5 is listed as a pseudogene. The CDR3 is 14 residues long. CDR3 loop: CARSLCGGRDTQYF. The CDR3 nucleotides are TGTGCCAGAAGCTTATGCGGGGGGCGAGATACGCAGTATTTT.

This chain links TRBV15 with TRBJ1-5; the D gene is possibly TRBD1 (5 bases). V was pared by 5 bases and J by 3 bases, with 11 bases between. The germline gives CDR1 LNHNV, CDR2 YYDKDF (reference sequence). This CDR3 contains 14 residues. CDR3 DNA: TGTGCCACCAGCGGGAACAGGTACAATCAGCCCCAGCATTTT. Protein: CATSGNRYNQPQHF.

The chain joins TRBV27 to TRBJ1-2, with D tentatively TRBD1 (6 bases). V gave up 5 bases and J gave up 13 bases, with 23 bases separating them. The germline V gene has CDR1 MNHEY and CDR2 SMNVEV (reference sequence). The CDR3 covers 14 residues. DNA of the CDR3: TGTGCCAGCAGTCATCAATTAGGACAGAGAGTACTCACCTTC. The encoded protein is CASSHQLGQRVLTF.

The chain links TRBV2 to TRBJ2-1; TRBD2 aligns across 7 bases. The V gene end was trimmed by 7 bases and the J gene end by 0 bases; junction bases not matched to a gene: 9. The V gene's germline CDR1 is SNHLY and CDR2 FYNNEI. The CDR3 contains 16 residues. The CDR3 DNA reads as TGTGCCAGCACCCTCTGGGGGGGAAGCTCCTACAATGAGCAGTTCTTC. Translation gives CASTLWGGSSYNEQFF.

This clone showed up just a few times. The CDR3 DNA follows: TGTGCCAGCAGCCGCGGGAACAGTTTTAATGGCTACACCTTC. It translates to CASSRGNSFNGYTF. The V gene is TRBV7-4, the J gene TRBJ1-2; D is undetermined. The V end lost 5 bases, the J end lost 6 bases, and 16 bases lay between the germline ends. The CDR3 is 14 residues long. Looked up from germline, CDR1 is SGHVT and CDR2 is SQSDAQ.

The chain joins TRBV7-3 to TRBJ2-3; 9 nucleotides align to TRBD1. This CDR3 is 15 amino acids long. Trimming took 6 bases from V and 3 from J; bases not matched to a gene: 7. The V gene's germline CDR1 is SGHTA and CDR2 FQGTGA. CDR3 amino acids: CASSVGQGSTDTQYF. CDR3 sequence (DNA): TGTGCCAGCAGTGTGGGACAGGGCTCGACAGATACGCAGTATTTT.

This chain links TRBV6-5 with TRBJ2-7; maybe TRBD2 (5 bases). V lost 0 bases and J 7 bases, leaving 16 bases between the germline ends. Germline CDR1 reads MNHEY; CDR2 reads SVGAGI. This CDR3 comprises 15 residues. The CDR3 spells CASSYSILDSWEQYF. Written as DNA, the CDR3 is TGTGCCAGCAGTTACTCGATACTAGATTCGTGGGAGCAGTACTTC.

The V gene is TRBV9, the J gene TRBJ2-3; 11 nucleotides align to TRBD2. There are 15 residues in the CDR3. The germline V gene encodes CDR1 SGDLS and CDR2 YYNGEE. With 0 bases clipped from V and 5 bases from J, the junction kept 2 bases outside the gene matches. DNA of the CDR3: TGTGCCAGCAGCGTAGTTAGCGGGAGGGGAGATACGCAGTATTTT. It is translated as CASSVVSGRGDTQYF.

This clone appeared a single time. This chain links TRBV11-3 with TRBJ2-4; 8 bases align to TRBD1. The CDR3 spans 15 residues. Trimming took 6 bases from V and 7 from J; bases not matched to a gene: 11. Germline V CDR1 and CDR2: SGHNT, YENEEA. CDR3 sequence reads: CASSGSGGAVNIQYF. CDR3 in DNA: TGTGCCAGCAGTGGTTCAGGGGGCGCGGTGAACATTCAGTACTTC.

The chain combines TRBV21-1 with TRBJ2-5; the table's D call of TRBD2 was not tested on the DNA. TRBV21-1 represents a pseudogene. The CDR3 has 16 residues. Here the CDR3 reads CASSKASWEYQETQYF. The CDR3 DNA sequence: TGTGCCAGCAGCAAAGCTTCTTGGGAGTACCAAGAGACCCAGTACTTC.

The chain links TRBV7-9 to TRBJ1-1, with 7 bases aligning to TRBD1. V lost 1 base to trimming and J lost 5 bases; unmatched junction nucleotides: 10. Germline loops: CDR1 SEHNR, CDR2 FQNEAQ (reference sequence). The CDR3 runs 16 residues. CDR3 region: CASSLDPGQRRTEAFF. CDR3 nucleotide sequence: TGTGCCAGCAGCTTAGACCCGGGACAGAGACGAACTGAAGCTTTCTTT.

The chain combines TRBV21-1 with TRBJ2-7; TRBD2 was called by the table and not checked on the DNA. TRBV21-1 is classified as a pseudogene. The CDR3 spans 14 residues. CDR3 sequence: CASSKAEGFYEQYF. CDR3 nucleotide sequence: TGTGCCAGCAGCAAAGCGGAGGGTTTCTACGAGCAGTACTTC.

This sequence joins TRBV6-5 and TRBJ1-2, with a possible D match to TRBD1 (5 bases). The V and J ends lost 7 bases and 5 bases respectively, with 14 bases between them. Germline V gives CDR1 MNHEY, CDR2 SVGAGI. CDR3 size: 13 residues. CDR3 sequence reads: CASNFRGEYGYTF. CDR3 bases: TGTGCCAGCAATTTCCGGGGGGAATATGGCTACACCTTC.

The V call is TRBV19, the J call TRBJ1-2, with TRBD1 matching 7 bases. Germline-derived CDR1 and CDR2 are LNHDA and SQIVND (reference sequence). V gave up 10 bases and J gave up 8 bases; unmatched junction bases: 13. The CDR3 is 13 amino acids. CDR3: CATLTGNLRGYTF. The DNA of the CDR3 is TGTGCCACCCTGACAGGGAATCTGAGAGGCTACACCTTC. The variable domain in full, with the rest retrieved from reference TRBV19 and TRBJ1-2, is DGGITQSPKYLFRKEGQNVTLSCEQNLNHDAMYWYRQDPGQGLRLIYYSQIVNDFQKGDIAEGYSVSREKKESFPLTVTSAQKNPTAFYLCATLTGNLRGYTFGSGTRLTVV.

The chain recombines TRBV7-9 with TRBJ1-3; possibly TRBD1 for D (6 bases). This CDR3 is built from 14 residues. V was clipped by 5 bases and J by 0 bases, with 8 bases between them. Per the germline V gene, CDR1 is SEHNR and CDR2 is FQNEAQ (reference sequence). The CDR3 nucleotides read TGTGCCAGCAGCATCAGGGGCTCTGGAAACACCATATATTTT. Its protein is CASSIRGSGNTIYF.

This chain connects TRBV30 to TRBJ1-5, with 8 nucleotides matching TRBD1. The CDR3 totals 16 residues. Germline V lookup: CDR1 GTSNPN, CDR2 SVGIG (reference sequence). After removal of 5 bases from V and 8 bases from J, the junction contained 17 bases not matched to a gene. The CDR3 nucleotides are TGTGCCTGGGGTCGGCCCGGGACAGGAACTTTGAAGCCCCAGCATTTT. Its protein product is CAWGRPGTGTLKPQHF.

The chain is built from TRBV28 and TRBJ2-7; 8 bases agree with TRBD2. This CDR3 region has 15 residues. V dropped 3 bases and J dropped 2; count of bases not matched to a gene: 6. CDR1 and CDR2 from the germline V gene are MDHEN and SYDVKM. The CDR3 DNA follows: TGTGCCAGCAGTTTCACTAGCGGAACTCCCTACGAGCAGTACTTC. Protein: CASSFTSGTPYEQYF.

This clone was seen a few times. The chain links TRBV2 to TRBJ2-7; maybe TRBD2 (5 bases). Germline CDR1 SNHLY, CDR2 FYNNEI. This CDR3 has 15 residues. Trimming stripped 0 bases from V and 0 bases from J, with 9 bases between. The chain's CDR3 is CASSEAYRGSYEQYV. The CDR3 DNA reads TGTGCCAGCAGTGAAGCGTATCGGGGCTCCTACGAGCAGTACGTC.

The rearrangement links TRBV7-9 to TRBJ2-1, with a weak D call TRBD1 (5 bases). The V end lost 1 base, the J end lost 0 bases, and 16 bases lay between the germline ends. Germline lookup yields CDR1 SEHNR and CDR2 FQNEAQ (reference sequence). The CDR3 spans 18 residues. The CDR3 region is CASSLVVGLVDSYNEQFF. The CDR3 coding sequence is TGTGCCAGCAGCTTAGTTGTGGGGCTAGTGGACTCCTACAATGAGCAGTTCTTC.

This clone occurred a few times. This chain connects TRBV30 to TRBJ2-2; weak D call: TRBD1 (6 bases). This CDR3 has 12 residues. The germline V gene encodes CDR1 GTSNPN and CDR2 SVGIG (reference sequence). V gave up 7 bases and J gave up 8 bases, with 14 bases separating them. The CDR3 sequence: CASSRGPGELFF. CDR3 bases: TGTGCCTCCTCCAGGGGACCAGGGGAGCTGTTTTTT.

V gene TRBV9 combines with J gene TRBJ2-1; unclear D gene. Germline CDR1 and CDR2: SGDLS and YYNGEE. This CDR3 has 14 residues. Trimming cost V 1 base and J 2 bases, with 7 bases left between them. This CDR3 is CASSVRPAYNEQFF. The CDR3 nucleotides read TGTGCCAGCAGCGTACGCCCAGCCTACAATGAGCAGTTCTTC. Full variable domain (rest looked up from reference TRBV9 and TRBJ2-1): DSGVTQTPKHLITATGQRVTLRCSPRSGDLSVYWYQQSLDQGLQFLIQYYNGEERAKGNILERFSAQQFPDLHSELNLSSLELGDSALYFCASSVRPAYNEQFFGPGTRLTVL.

The genes are TRBV27 and TRBJ1-6; tentatively, D is TRBD1 (6 bases). V gave up 5 bases and J gave up 7 bases, with 12 bases separating them. The V gene's germline CDR1 is MNHEY and CDR2 SMNVEV (reference sequence). The CDR3 has 14 residues. The CDR3: CASSVQGSNSPLHF. The CDR3 DNA reads as TGTGCCAGCAGTGTACAGGGTTCAAATTCACCCCTCCACTTT.

The chain employs TRBV4-2 and TRBJ2-1; 11 positions agree with TRBD2. V shed 0 bases and J 6 bases; nucleotides not matched to a gene: 4. The CDR3 is 16 amino acids. Germline V gene data show CDR1 as LGHNA and CDR2 as YNFKEQ. This CDR3 reads CASSQDPGTSGNEQFF. The CDR3 nucleotides are TGTGCCAGCAGCCAAGATCCCGGGACTAGCGGCAATGAGCAGTTCTTC.

This clone has a single count. This chain uses TRBV6-4 with TRBJ2-2, with 11 bases lining up with TRBD1. The CDR3 is 17 amino acids. Per germline, CDR1 MRHNA and CDR2 SNTAGT. J lost 6 bases, V lost 6 bases, and 12 bases had no gene match. The CDR3 loop reads CASSLRFKGQGAGELFF. DNA of the CDR3: TGTGCCAGCAGCTTACGATTCAAGGGACAGGGGGCCGGGGAGCTGTTTTTT.